This entry concerns a single T cell receptor (beta chain). Repertoires were generated with immunoSEQ multiplex PCR, while TCRdb's copy carries only in-frame clones and drops some. This table has 550,000 to 800,000 clones, roughly 85% appearing once. The sample belongs to a study of shared T cell receptors in the human thymus. The CDR3 spans 16 residues. V dropped 1 base and J dropped 6; count of bases not matched to a gene: 9. Germline CDR1 and CDR2: SGHVS and FQNEAQ. This sample also appeared in a second study, on human thymus T cells. According to that study: Within thymic and blood repertoires, V and J gene usage appeared to be biased. Thymic repertoires from unrelated individuals overlapped highly, related research reported.

This sequence joins TRBV7-8 and TRBJ2-1, with 7 bases matching TRBD1. This clonotype was sampled from a girl under two years old with a congenital heart defect. Sequencing was carried out using thymocytes. This CDR3 is CASSLGGTETPNEQFF. In nucleotides, the CDR3 is TGTGCCAGCAGCTTAGGTGGGACAGAGACTCCCAATGAGCAGTTCTTC.